The 24 T cell receptor beta chains below were found in one sample sequenced in a study of T cells in Graves' hyperthyroidism and ophthalmopathy. What was amplified from RNA transcripts were TCR beta CDR3 regions. Initially, a first-round RT-PCR of the TCR CDR3 employed the HTBI primer set. TCRdb reanalysed the multiplex PCR reads using MiXCR and keeps one entry per CDR3 protein. The data show 540,000 or so distinct CDR3 sequences, roughly 14% seen once. Material for sequencing was blood. All receptors derive from a woman aged 30 to 39 with Graves' hyperthyroidism.

This clonotype was seen a handful of times. V usage is TRBV9 and J usage is TRBJ1-2; 9 bases line up with TRBD1. The ends lost 3 bases at V and 9 bases at J; junction bases unmatched: 6. Germline CDR1 SGDLS, CDR2 YYNGEE. The CDR3 consists of 13 residues. CDR3 nucleotides: TGTGCCAGCAGCGAGCCGGGACAGGGCCGCTACACCTTC. Encoded protein: CASSEPGQGRYTF. The full variable domain, rest sourced from reference TRBV9 and TRBJ1-2, is DSGVTQTPKHLITATGQRVTLRCSPRSGDLSVYWYQQSLDQGLQFLIQYYNGEERAKGNILERFSAQQFPDLHSELNLSSLELGDSALYFCASSEPGQGRYTFGSGTRLTVV.

As regards this clonotype: A much larger clonotype is one base distant, so this may be a read error. The rearrangement links TRBV27 to TRBJ2-7, with TRBD2 identical over 7 bases. This CDR3 spans 14 amino acids. Per the germline V gene, CDR1 is MNHEY and CDR2 is SMNVEV (reference sequence). V lost 5 bases to trimming and J lost 3 bases; unmatched junction nucleotides: 7. CDR3 coding DNA: TGTGCCAGCAGTCAGGGCGGGAGACTCTACGAGCAGTACTTC. Encoded protein: CASSQGGRLYEQYF.

The chain recombines TRBV27 with TRBJ2-5; possibly TRBD1 for D (6 bases). V was shortened by 6 bases and J by 12 bases, with 23 bases between the two germline ends. The length of the CDR3 is 14 residues. Per the germline V gene, CDR1 is MNHEY and CDR2 is SMNVEV (reference sequence). CDR3 loop: CASSSNTHDRTEYF. The CDR3 DNA reads as TGTGCCAGCAGCTCAAACACCCACGACAGGACGGAGTACTTC.

This clonotype was detected ten times or more. The genes are TRBV5-1 and TRBJ1-1; TRBD1 matches at 7 bases. The CDR3 is 13 amino acids. J lost 1 base, V lost 8 bases, and 5 bases had no gene match. Germline values: CDR1 SGHRS, CDR2 YFSETQ. In nucleotides, the CDR3 is TGCGCCAGTTGGGGACAGCAGAACACTGAAGCTTTCTTT. This sequence encodes CASWGQQNTEAFF.

The chain is built from TRBV5-1 and TRBJ1-4; no definite D call. Trimming stripped 7 bases from V and 0 bases from J, with 13 bases between. The germline gives CDR1 SGHRS, CDR2 YFSETQ. The CDR3 covers 15 residues. In DNA form, the CDR3 reads TGCGCCAGCGCGTCTACAGTAGCAACTAATGAAAAACTGTTTTTT. Its protein is CASASTVATNEKLFF.

To note about this clonotype: This may be a read error: a much more frequent sequence differs by one nucleotide. V is TRBV20-1 and J is TRBJ1-4; tentative D call: TRBD1 (5 bases). The germline gives CDR1 DFQATT, CDR2 SNEGSKA (reference sequence). This CDR3 has 14 amino acids. As DNA, the CDR3 is TGCAGCGCCGACCCGGGACCACGCTGGGGAAAACTGTTTTTT. It encodes CSADPGPRWGKLFF.

This clonotype has a count of ten or more. The chain has TRBV13 and TRBJ2-7, with D maybe TRBD1 (6 bases). This CDR3 has 14 amino acids. V was trimmed by 2 bases and J by 2 bases, leaving 10 bases between them. CDR1 and CDR2 (germline): PRHDT, FYEKMQ (reference sequence). The DNA for the CDR3 is TGTGCCAGCAGCTTACTACAGGGTACCTACGAGCAGTACTTC. Amino acids: CASSLLQGTYEQYF.

The genes are TRBV30 and TRBJ1-4, with 9 bases identical to TRBD1. Germline CDR1 and CDR2: GTSNPN and SVGIG (reference sequence). V was pared by 7 bases and J by 7 bases, with 13 bases of the junction left unmatched. There are 15 residues in the CDR3. This CDR3 is CALMGWTGAGEKLFF. The CDR3 DNA follows: TGTGCCTTGATGGGGTGGACAGGGGCAGGTGAAAAACTGTTTTTT.

This clonotype has only a few counts. Compared with germline, one end of the junction differs, possibly owing to a read error. V and J are TRBV12-3 or TRBV12-4 and TRBJ1-5; the match to TRBD1 covers 9 bases. This CDR3 contains 15 residues. The CDR3 region is CTSRPDRGGNQPQHF. Here the CDR3 DNA reads TGTACCAGCAGGCCGGACAGGGGCGGCAATCAGCCCCAGCATTTT.

This clonotype showed up many times. V is TRBV11-2 and J is TRBJ2-7; TRBD2 agrees at 9 bases. The CDR3 covers 16 residues. V gave up 1 base and J gave up 4 bases; unmatched junction bases: 8. From germline, CDR1 is SGHAT and CDR2 FQNNGV. This CDR3 reads CASSLGPGGGGYEQYF. The CDR3 bases are TGTGCCAGCAGCTTAGGCCCCGGCGGGGGGGGTTACGAGCAGTACTTC.

There are many counts of this clonotype. V and J are TRBV11-2 and TRBJ2-3; a possible D gene is TRBD2 (5 bases). The CDR3 is 15 residues long. Germline CDR1 and CDR2: SGHAT and FQNNGV. Trimming took off 1 base at V and 3 bases at J, with 11 bases between the two ends. CDR3 coding DNA: TGTGCCAGCAGCTTAGTGGGAGACTATACAGATACGCAGTATTTT. Its translation is CASSLVGDYTDTQYF. Based on the CDR3 plus reference TRBV11-2 and TRBJ2-3, the full variable domain is EAGVAQSPRYKIIEKRQSVAFWCNPISGHATLYWYQQILGQGPKLLIQFQNNGVVDDSQLPKDRFSAERLKGVDSTLKIQPAKLEDSAVYLCASSLVGDYTDTQYFGPGTRLTVL.

This clonotype was observed at least ten times. V and J are TRBV7-2 and TRBJ2-7; 7 nucleotides agree with TRBD1. V trimming: 5 bases; J trimming: 6 bases; junction bases outside the gene matches: 7. Germline assignment: CDR1 SGHTA and CDR2 FQGNSA. This CDR3 region has 13 residues. The CDR3 DNA sequence: TGTGCCAGCAGCCCTACAGGGGCGAGCGAGCAGTACTTC. Translated, it gives CASSPTGASEQYF.

There are a few counts of this clonotype. CDR3 residues: CAISESTGAGYTF. The CDR3 DNA is TGTGCCATCAGTGAGTCGACCGGGGCTGGCTACACCTTC. This chain connects TRBV10-3 to TRBJ1-2; D is perhaps TRBD1 (5 bases). The V gene's germline CDR1 is ENHRY and CDR2 SYGVKD. This CDR3 spans 13 amino acids. Between the trimmed V and J ends, which lost 0 bases and 7 bases, there was a span of 9 bases.

This sequence joins TRBV4-1 and TRBJ1-1, with a possible D match to TRBD1 (5 bases). V lost 4 bases, J lost 6 bases, and 18 bases lay in between. The CDR3 is 15 amino acids. Looked up from germline, CDR1 is MGHRA and CDR2 is YSYEKL. DNA of the CDR3: TGCGCCAGCAGCCCACGTCAGGGAAGCGGGTCTGAAGCTTTCTTT. Translating it yields CASSPRQGSGSEAFF.

This clonotype was seen repeatedly, ten times or more. The chain employs TRBV20-1 and TRBJ2-5; a possible D gene is TRBD2 (6 bases). The V end was cut by 2 bases, the J end by 1 base, with 8 bases between. Germline CDR1 DFQATT, CDR2 SNEGSKA (reference sequence). The CDR3 is 13 residues long. The DNA of the CDR3 is TGCAGTGCTAGAACTAGCAGCCAAGAGACCCAGTACTTC. This sequence encodes CSARTSSQETQYF.

This clonotype was observed many times. The rearrangement links TRBV20-1 to TRBJ2-1, with D possibly TRBD2 on 6 matching bases. The CDR3 contains 13 residues. Germline CDR1 reads DFQATT; CDR2 reads SNEGSKA (reference sequence). Trimming took 5 bases from V and 4 from J, leaving 12 bases between them. As DNA, the CDR3 is TGCAGTGCTTTCGGGAGTTTATACAATGAGCAGTTCTTC. Encoded protein: CSAFGSLYNEQFF.

This chain joins TRBV25-1 and TRBJ1-1; D unresolved. The CDR3 runs to 15 residues. Germline V CDR1 and CDR2: MGHDK, SYGVNS. Trimming stripped 5 bases from V and 1 base from J, with 14 bases between. The CDR3 loop is CASSNPWESNTEAFF. The CDR3 nucleotides read TGTGCCAGCAGTAACCCGTGGGAGTCGAACACTGAAGCTTTCTTT.

This clonotype was picked up a small number of times. The chain joins TRBV4-1 to TRBJ1-4; D remains ambiguous. The CDR3 extends over 16 amino acids. Germline loops: CDR1 MGHRA, CDR2 YSYEKL. Between the trimmed V and J ends, which lost 5 bases and 3 bases, there was a span of 16 bases. CDR3 loop: CASSSRSVWSNEKLFF. CDR3 DNA sequence: TGCGCCAGCAGCTCTAGGAGTGTATGGTCTAATGAAAAACTGTTTTTT.

This clonotype has a count of ten or more. V is TRBV11-2 and J is TRBJ2-1, with D uncertain. V gave up 1 base and J gave up 0 bases, with 10 bases separating them. Germline V lookup: CDR1 SGHAT, CDR2 FQNNGV. The CDR3 is 16 residues long. In nucleotides, the CDR3 is TGTGCCAGCAGCTTAGCTTTGGTATTCTCCTACAATGAGCAGTTCTTC. Translated, it gives CASSLALVFSYNEQFF.

V usage is TRBV7-3 and J usage is TRBJ2-1; D may match TRBD1 or TRBD2 (5 bases each). The CDR3 consists of 20 residues. Trimming shortened V by 2 bases and J by 0 bases, and 23 bases separated the two germline ends. Germline-derived CDR1 and CDR2 are SGHTA and FQGTGA. The chain's CDR3 is CASSLGFSGTHLSSYNEQFF. CDR3 DNA: TGTGCCAGCAGCTTAGGATTCTCCGGGACGCACTTAAGCTCCTACAATGAGCAGTTCTTC.

This clonotype came up many times. The V call is TRBV6-1, the J call TRBJ1-6; perhaps TRBD1 as D (6 bases). The V gene's germline CDR1 is MNHNS and CDR2 SASEGT. V gave up 7 bases and J gave up 6 bases, with 16 bases separating them. The CDR3 is 15 amino acids. In DNA, the CDR3 is TGTGCCAGCACCCTTTTGTCCAGGGGTAATTCACCCCTCCACTTT. Encoded protein: CASTLLSRGNSPLHF.

In this sample, this clonotype turned up many times. The V gene is TRBV3-1, the J gene TRBJ2-1, with 8 bases that match TRBD1. Germline V gives CDR1 LGHDT, CDR2 YNNKEL (reference sequence). CDR3 size: 18 residues. Germline trimming cut 3 bases from V and 3 bases from J; bases unmatched to any gene: 13. The CDR3 DNA sequence: TGTGCCAGCAGCCATTGGAACCAGGGGGCTCGGGGCTACAATGAGCAGTTCTTC. Its protein product is CASSHWNQGARGYNEQFF.

The chain carries TRBV7-9 and TRBJ1-2, with D perhaps matching TRBD1 (5 bases). CDR1 is SEHNR and CDR2 is FQNEAQ in the germline V gene (reference sequence). The CDR3 runs to 14 residues. Trimming shortened V by 1 base and J by 4 bases, and 10 bases separated the two germline ends. The CDR3 bases are TGTGCCAGCAGCTTAGAAAGACAGACCTATGGCTACACCTTC. Translating it yields CASSLERQTYGYTF.

This clonotype was counted at least ten times. The V gene is TRBV6-1, the J gene TRBJ2-2; D might be TRBD2 (6 bases). The V and J ends lost 6 bases and 3 bases respectively, with 14 bases between them. This CDR3 is 15 amino acids long. Germline V gene data show CDR1 as MNHNS and CDR2 as SASEGT. This CDR3 reads CASSPGRGDTGELFF. DNA for the CDR3: TGTGCCAGCAGCCCTGGGCGGGGAGACACCGGGGAGCTGTTTTTT.